These T cell receptor beta chains were read from a single sample in a study of T cell clones after liver transplantation. Libraries were prepared by immunoSEQ multiplex PCR; TCRdb keeps only in-frame clonotypes and omits some of them. This sample has around 9,100 clones, with 60% to 80% found just once. The sequencing here drew on CD8+ T cells from blood, taken before liver transplant. Receptors were obtained from a human donor who received a liver transplant. CDR3s include the opening cysteine and the closing phenylalanine or tryptophan. A D gene is named only where the DNA matches it firmly. Only some rows state a clone size, as once, few, many or a class for expanded clones.

cdr3_length clone_size j_call v_call d_call cdr3_nt cdr3_aa
14 NA TRBJ1-5 TRBV7-9 NA TGTGCCAGCAGCTTAGAGGACAGCAATCAGCCCCAGCATTTT CASSLEDSNQPQHF
13 NA TRBJ2-2 TRBV29-1 NA TGCAGCGCCGTCCGGGACAACTCCGGGGAGCTGTTTTTT CSAVRDNSGELFF
14 NA TRBJ1-1 TRBV5-4 NA TGTGCCAGCACTTTGGGGCGTACGAACACTGAAGCTTTCTTT CASTLGRTNTEAFF
15 NA TRBJ2-7 TRBV15 TRBD2 TGTGCCACCAGCAGAGATAGAGGACTAGCCTACGAGCAGTACTTC CATSRDRGLAYEQYF
12 NA TRBJ2-2 TRBV27 NA TGTGCCAGCTTAGGGCCCACCGGGGAGCTGTTTTTT CASLGPTGELFF
14 NA TRBJ2-3 TRBV2 TRBD1 TGTGCCAGCAGCTGGGACAGATCTGGAGATACGCAGTATTTT CASSWDRSGDTQYF
13 few TRBJ1-6 TRBV2 NA TGTGCCAGCCAGGGCTCCTATAATTCACCCCTCCACTTT CASQGSYNSPLHF
16 NA TRBJ2-1 TRBV7-3 TRBD1 TGTGCCAGCAGCTTAACGGAGGGACAGGGCCGGAATGAGCAGTTCTTC CASSLTEGQGRNEQFF
14 NA TRBJ2-2 TRBV4-1 NA TGCGCCAGCGGAGAACTGGAGAACACCGGGGAGCTGTTTTTT CASGELENTGELFF
13 NA TRBJ2-1 TRBV27 TRBD2 TGTGCCAGCAGTTTTTGGACTAGAGATGAGCAGTTCTTC CASSFWTRDEQFF
12 few TRBJ1-5 TRBV19 NA TGTGCCAGTACGGGGGCCGGTCAGCCCCAGCATTTT CASTGAGQPQHF
15 NA TRBJ2-1 TRBV7-4 NA TGTGCCAGCAGCTTAAGGGCGCAAGGTCGGGATGAGCAGTTCTTC CASSLRAQGRDEQFF
15 NA TRBJ2-1 TRBV11-2 TRBD2 TGTGCCAGCAGCTCGGGACTAGCGGGGAACAATGAGCAGTTCTTC CASSSGLAGNNEQFF
16 NA TRBJ2-1 TRBV19 TRBD2 TGTGCCAGTAACCCGGCGGGAGGGCCAGATGTGGGTGAGCAGTTCTTC CASNPAGGPDVGEQFF
15 once TRBJ2-5 TRBV6-5 NA TGTGCCAGCACCTACTTGTGGGGGGGCCGAGAGACCCAGTACTTC CASTYLWGGRETQYF
15 NA TRBJ2-1 TRBV7-9 NA TGTGCCAGCAGCCCCCCCCAATACTCCTACAATGAGCAGTTCTTC CASSPPQYSYNEQFF
16 few TRBJ1-1 TRBV5-1 NA TGCGCCAGCAGCCAGGAGGAGATCACGATGAACACTGAAGCTTTCTTT CASSQEEITMNTEAFF
16 NA TRBJ2-2 TRBV4-1 NA TGCGCCAGCAGCCAATTGACACCCACGAACACCGGGGAGCTGTTTTTT CASSQLTPTNTGELFF
14 NA TRBJ2-2 TRBV2 NA TGTGCCAGCAGCGAGGACTTGGACTTCGGGGAGCTGTTTTTT CASSEDLDFGELFF
16 NA TRBJ2-1 TRBV19 TRBD2 TGTGCCAGTAGTATGAAAGGGCGGGAGCTCTACAATGAGCAGTTCTTC CASSMKGRELYNEQFF
16 once TRBJ2-7 TRBV4-1 TRBD1 TGCGCCAGCAGCCAGGGACCCGACAGGGCGACCTACGAGCAGTACTTC CASSQGPDRATYEQYF
13 NA TRBJ1-5 TRBV6-5 NA TGTGCCAGCAGCCCCGGGCCAAATCAGCCCCAGCATTTT CASSPGPNQPQHF
13 few TRBJ1-2 TRBV7-3 NA TGTGCCAGCAGCTTAGTTGGGCTCGATGGCTACACCTTC CASSLVGLDGYTF
13 NA TRBJ2-7 TRBV7-9 NA TGTGCCAGCAGCCCGGACTCGTCCCACGAGCAGTACTTC CASSPDSSHEQYF
14 once TRBJ2-1 TRBV7-8 NA TGTGCCAGCAGCTTAGATCACGGTCACAATGAGCAGTTCTTC CASSLDHGHNEQFF
14 NA TRBJ1-1 TRBV29-1 NA TGCAGCGTCGTATCGTCGGTGGGGTTTACTGAAGCTTTCTTT CSVVSSVGFTEAFF
15 NA TRBJ1-1 TRBV4-1 TRBD1 TGCGCCAGCAGCCAGGAGGGACAGGGTCTGACTGAAGCTTTCTTT CASSQEGQGLTEAFF
14 NA TRBJ1-2 TRBV10-2 TRBD1 TGCGCCAGCGGGGGACAGGGGGCAAACTATGGCTACACCTTC CASGGQGANYGYTF
14 NA TRBJ2-1 TRBV27 NA TGTGTCAGCAGTTTATATAAGCTGCTGAATGAGCAGTTCTTC CVSSLYKLLNEQFF
15 NA TRBJ1-5 TRBV6-5 NA TGTGCCAGCAGTCTCGACAGGAGCAGCAATCAGCCCCAGCATTTT CASSLDRSSNQPQHF
13 NA TRBJ2-1 TRBV6-1 NA TGTGCCAGCATCGACCGGACCCACAATGAGCAGTTCTTC CASIDRTHNEQFF
16 NA TRBJ1-4 TRBV5-4 NA TGTGCCAGCAGCTTGGCCACTGGGCCAGCTAATGAAAAACTGTTTTTT CASSLATGPANEKLFF
17 NA TRBJ2-1 TRBV4-3 TRBD2 TGCGCCAGCAGCCAAGATAGCGGGGGGGCCTCCTACAATGAGCAGTTCTTC CASSQDSGGASYNEQFF
17 NA TRBJ1-1 TRBV19 TRBD1 TGTGCCAGTAGTATCTTCCTTGGAGACAGGGGACGGACTGAAGCTTTCTTT CASSIFLGDRGRTEAFF
16 NA TRBJ2-5 TRBV9 TRBD2 TGTGCCAGCAGCGTAGGACTAGCGGGAGGACAAGAGACCCAGTACTTC CASSVGLAGGQETQYF